The entry below describes one T cell receptor (beta chain). Its target is unknown. Triplicates of roughly 300,000 cells were sorted from each CD8+ T cell subset. UMI-labeled 5' RACE yielded the TRB cDNA libraries. TCRdb reworked the 5' RACE reads into one entry per CDR3 protein, no DNA. The listing records 38,000 or so distinct CDR3 sequences. This record belongs to a study of CXCR3-negative and CXCR3-positive naive CD8 T cells. Study-level findings and limits: CXCR3-negative and CXCR3-positive naive cells shared comparable TRBV-TRBJ usage, but memory cells did not. CXCR3-positive naive cells had TRB CDR3s that were more hydrophobic than CXCR3-negative naive cells had. Memory CD8+ cells showed much lower diversity, while both naive subsets were comparably high.

The sequence was obtained from a human donor in good health. Some clones in this sample may be carry-over from other donors' samples. The sequenced material came from naive CXCR3- CD8+ T cells from blood. Subset denoted: CD45RO-CCR7+CD27+CD95- naive CD8+ T cells lacking CXCR3 (TNR3-).

This chain's CDR3 is CASSSSLGWHTGGYTF. The chain has TRBV28 and TRBJ1-2. The CDR3 is 16 residues long. Germline V gene lookup returns CDR1 MDHEN and CDR2 SYDVKM.